This record concerns one T cell receptor beta chain sequence. Its antigen is currently unknown. The data derive from a study of shared clonotypes between healthy human individuals. Study as a whole: The people who gave samples were two women and a few men aged 18 to 49. General study findings and limits: Naive subsets usually exceeded memory subsets in estimated richness.

The protocol was immunoSEQ multiplex PCR, while the TCRdb copy is restricted to in-frame clones and leaves out a portion. The sample shows about 1.5 million clones, approximately 97% of them seen only once. V lost 3 bases and J lost 3, with 9 bases in between. The germline gives CDR1 SEHNR, CDR2 FQNEAQ (reference sequence). This CDR3 has 13 amino acids. Sequencing was done on a sample of naive CD4+ T cells sorted from blood. As for subset: CD45RA+ positively selected. V gene TRBV7-9 combines with J gene TRBJ2-7; TRBD1 might be the D (5 bases). This clonotype was sampled from a man aged 25 to 45 in good health. CDR3 amino acids: CASSLDTLYEQYF. The CDR3 DNA is TGTGCCAGCAGCTTGGACACCCTCTACGAGCAGTACTTC.